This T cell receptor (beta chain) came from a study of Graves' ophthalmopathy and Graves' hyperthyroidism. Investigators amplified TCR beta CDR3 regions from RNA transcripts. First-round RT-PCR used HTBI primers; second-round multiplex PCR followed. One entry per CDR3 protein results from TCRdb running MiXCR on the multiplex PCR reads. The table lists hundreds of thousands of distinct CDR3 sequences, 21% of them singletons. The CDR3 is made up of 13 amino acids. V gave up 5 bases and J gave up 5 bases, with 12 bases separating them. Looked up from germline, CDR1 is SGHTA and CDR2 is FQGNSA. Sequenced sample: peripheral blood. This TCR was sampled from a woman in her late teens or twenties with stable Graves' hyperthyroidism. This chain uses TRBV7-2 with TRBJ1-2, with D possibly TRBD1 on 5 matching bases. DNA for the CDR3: TGTGCCAGCAGCCCGGGACTGCAATATGGCTACACCTTC. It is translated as CASSPGLQYGYTF.